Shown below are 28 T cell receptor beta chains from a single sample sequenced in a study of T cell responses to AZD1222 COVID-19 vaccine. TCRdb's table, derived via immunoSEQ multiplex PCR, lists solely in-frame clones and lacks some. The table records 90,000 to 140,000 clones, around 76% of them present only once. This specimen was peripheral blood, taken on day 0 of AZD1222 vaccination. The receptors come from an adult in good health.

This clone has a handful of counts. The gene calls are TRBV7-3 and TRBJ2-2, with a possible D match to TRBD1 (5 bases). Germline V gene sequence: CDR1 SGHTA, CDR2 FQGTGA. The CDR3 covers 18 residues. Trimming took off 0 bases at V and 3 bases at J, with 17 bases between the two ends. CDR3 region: CASSLTPGQGGYTGELFF. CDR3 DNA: TGTGCCAGCAGCTTAACACCGGGCCAGGGTGGCTACACCGGGGAGCTGTTTTTT. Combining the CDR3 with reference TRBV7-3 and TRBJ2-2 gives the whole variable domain GAGVSQTPSNKVTEKGKYVELRCDPISGHTALYWYRQSLGQGPEFLIYFQGTGAADDSGLPNDRFFAVRPEGSVSTLKIQRTERGDSAVYLCASSLTPGQGGYTGELFFGEGSRLTVL.

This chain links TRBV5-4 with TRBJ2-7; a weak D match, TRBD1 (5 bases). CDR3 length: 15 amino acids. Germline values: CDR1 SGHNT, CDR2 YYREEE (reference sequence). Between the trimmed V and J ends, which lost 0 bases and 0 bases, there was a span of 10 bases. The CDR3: CASSLGGESSYEQYF. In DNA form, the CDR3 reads TGTGCCAGCAGCTTGGGGGGCGAGAGCTCCTACGAGCAGTACTTC.

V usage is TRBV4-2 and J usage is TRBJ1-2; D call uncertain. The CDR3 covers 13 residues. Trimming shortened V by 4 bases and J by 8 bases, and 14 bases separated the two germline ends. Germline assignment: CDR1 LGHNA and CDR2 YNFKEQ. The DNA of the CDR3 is TGTGCCAGCAGCCGACCTGATACGTCGGGCTACACCTTC. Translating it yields CASSRPDTSGYTF.

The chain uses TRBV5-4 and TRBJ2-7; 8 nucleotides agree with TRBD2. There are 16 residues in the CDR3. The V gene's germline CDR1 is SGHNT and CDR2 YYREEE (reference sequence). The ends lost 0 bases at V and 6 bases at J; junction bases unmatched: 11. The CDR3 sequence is CASSLGQRGILSEQYF. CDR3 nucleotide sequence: TGTGCCAGCAGCTTGGGGCAGCGGGGGATCCTAAGCGAGCAGTACTTC.

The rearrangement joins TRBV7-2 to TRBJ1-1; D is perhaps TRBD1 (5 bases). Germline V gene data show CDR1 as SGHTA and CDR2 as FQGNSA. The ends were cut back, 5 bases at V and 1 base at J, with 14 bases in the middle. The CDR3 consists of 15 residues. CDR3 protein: CASSRLGGSNTEAFF. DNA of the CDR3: TGTGCCAGCAGCCGGCTCGGGGGATCGAACACTGAAGCTTTCTTT.

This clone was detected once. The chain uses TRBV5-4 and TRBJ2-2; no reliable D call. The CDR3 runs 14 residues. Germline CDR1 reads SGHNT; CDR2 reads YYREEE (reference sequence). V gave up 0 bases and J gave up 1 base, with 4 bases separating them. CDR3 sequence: CASSLDKNTGELFF. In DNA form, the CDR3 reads TGTGCCAGCAGCTTGGACAAGAACACCGGGGAGCTGTTTTTT.

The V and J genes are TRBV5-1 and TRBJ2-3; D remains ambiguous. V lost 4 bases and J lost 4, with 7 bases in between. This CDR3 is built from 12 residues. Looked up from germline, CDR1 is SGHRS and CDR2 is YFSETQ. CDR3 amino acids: CASSDVADTQYF. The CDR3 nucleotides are TGCGCCAGCAGCGACGTAGCAGATACGCAGTATTTT.

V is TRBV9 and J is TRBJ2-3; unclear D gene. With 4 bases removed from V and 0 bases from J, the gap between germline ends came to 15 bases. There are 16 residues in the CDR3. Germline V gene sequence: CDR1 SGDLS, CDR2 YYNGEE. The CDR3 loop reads CASSYSRISSTDTQYF. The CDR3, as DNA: TGTGCCAGCAGCTATTCTAGGATTTCTAGCACAGATACGCAGTATTTT.

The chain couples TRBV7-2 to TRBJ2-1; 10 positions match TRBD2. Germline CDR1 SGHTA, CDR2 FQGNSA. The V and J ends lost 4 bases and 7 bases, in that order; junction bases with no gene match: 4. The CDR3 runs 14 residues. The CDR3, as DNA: TGTGCCAGCAGCTCAGGACTAGCGGCAAATGAGCAGTTCTTC. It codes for CASSSGLAANEQFF.

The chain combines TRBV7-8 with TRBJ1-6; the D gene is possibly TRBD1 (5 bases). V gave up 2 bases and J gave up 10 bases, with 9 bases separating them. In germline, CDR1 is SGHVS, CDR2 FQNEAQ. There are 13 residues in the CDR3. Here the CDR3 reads CASSLRRGSPLHF. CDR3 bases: TGTGCCAGCAGCTTAAGGCGGGGCTCACCCCTCCACTTT.

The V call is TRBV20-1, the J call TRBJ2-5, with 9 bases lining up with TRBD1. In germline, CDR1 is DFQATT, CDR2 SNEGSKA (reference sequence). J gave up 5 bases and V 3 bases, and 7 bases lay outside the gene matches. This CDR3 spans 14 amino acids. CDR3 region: CSASRTGASETQYF. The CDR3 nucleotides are TGCAGTGCTAGTCGGACAGGGGCGTCGGAGACCCAGTACTTC.

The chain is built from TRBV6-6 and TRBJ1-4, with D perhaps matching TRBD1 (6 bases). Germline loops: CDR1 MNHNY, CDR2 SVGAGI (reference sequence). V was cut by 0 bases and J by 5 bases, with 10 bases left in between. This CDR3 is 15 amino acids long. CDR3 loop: CASSYSGQLNEKLFF. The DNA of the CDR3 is TGTGCCAGCAGTTACTCAGGACAGCTCAATGAAAAACTGTTTTTT.

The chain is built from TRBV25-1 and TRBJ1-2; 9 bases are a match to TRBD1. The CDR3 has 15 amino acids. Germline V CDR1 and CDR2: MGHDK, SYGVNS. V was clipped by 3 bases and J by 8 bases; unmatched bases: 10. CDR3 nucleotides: TGTGCCAGCAGTGATCCCGGACAGGGGATAGTGGGCTACACCTTC. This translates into CASSDPGQGIVGYTF.

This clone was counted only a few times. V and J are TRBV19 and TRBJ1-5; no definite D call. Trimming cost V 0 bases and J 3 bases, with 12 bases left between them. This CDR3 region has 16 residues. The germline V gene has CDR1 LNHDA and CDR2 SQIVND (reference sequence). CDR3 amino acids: CASSIDRATDNQPQHF. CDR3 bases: TGTGCCAGTAGTATAGATAGGGCCACGGACAATCAGCCCCAGCATTTT.

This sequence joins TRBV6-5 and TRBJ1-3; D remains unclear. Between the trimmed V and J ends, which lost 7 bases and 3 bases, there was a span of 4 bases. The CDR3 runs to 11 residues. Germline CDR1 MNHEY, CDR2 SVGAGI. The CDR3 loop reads CASTSGNTIYF. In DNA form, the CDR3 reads TGTGCCAGCACAAGTGGAAACACCATATATTTT.

The CDR3 region is CASSLWNRNEKLFF. The CDR3 nucleotides are TGTGCCAGCAGCTTGTGGAATAGGAATGAAAAACTGTTTTTT. V is TRBV5-8 and J is TRBJ1-4; no firm D call. V lost 1 base, J lost 5 bases, and 9 bases lay in between. This CDR3 region has 14 residues. CDR1 and CDR2 (germline): SGHTS, YDEGEE.

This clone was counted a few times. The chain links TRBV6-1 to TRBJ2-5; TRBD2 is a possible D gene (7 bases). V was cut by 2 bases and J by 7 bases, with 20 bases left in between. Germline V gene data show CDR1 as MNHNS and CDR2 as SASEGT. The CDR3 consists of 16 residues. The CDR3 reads CASSEKRPWGGRTQYF. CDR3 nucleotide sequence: TGTGCCAGCAGTGAAAAAAGGCCATGGGGGGGGCGGACCCAGTACTTC.

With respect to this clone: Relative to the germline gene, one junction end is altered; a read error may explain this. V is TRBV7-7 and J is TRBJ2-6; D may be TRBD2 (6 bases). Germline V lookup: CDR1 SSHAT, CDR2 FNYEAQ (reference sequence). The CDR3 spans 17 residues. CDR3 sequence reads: CASSGPTAKSGANVLTF. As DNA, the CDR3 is TGTGCTAGCAGCGGGCCGACAGCGAAGTCTGGGGCCAACGTCCTGACTTTC.

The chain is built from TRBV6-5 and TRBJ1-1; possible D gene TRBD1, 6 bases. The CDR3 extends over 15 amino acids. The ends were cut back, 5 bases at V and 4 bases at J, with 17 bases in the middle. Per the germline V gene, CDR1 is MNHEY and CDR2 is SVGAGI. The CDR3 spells CASSIPGVIGTEAFF. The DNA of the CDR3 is TGTGCCAGCAGTATCCCAGGGGTCATAGGCACTGAAGCTTTCTTT.

CDR3 in amino acids: CASSPSIATNEKLFF. The CDR3 DNA reads as TGTGCCAGCTCACCCTCCATTGCAACTAATGAAAAACTGTTTTTT. The chain combines TRBV18 with TRBJ1-4; D uncertain. V lost 3 bases and J 0 bases, leaving 8 bases between the germline ends. The CDR3 is 15 residues long. Germline CDR1 and CDR2: KGHSH and LQKENI.

The chain's CDR3 is CASSPGLGTEAFF. Here the CDR3 DNA reads TGTGCCAGCTCACCCGGATTGGGCACTGAAGCTTTCTTT. The chain couples TRBV18 to TRBJ1-1; D ambiguous. This CDR3 contains 13 residues. Germline V gene sequence: CDR1 KGHSH, CDR2 LQKENI. V was cut by 3 bases and J by 4 bases, with 9 bases left in between.

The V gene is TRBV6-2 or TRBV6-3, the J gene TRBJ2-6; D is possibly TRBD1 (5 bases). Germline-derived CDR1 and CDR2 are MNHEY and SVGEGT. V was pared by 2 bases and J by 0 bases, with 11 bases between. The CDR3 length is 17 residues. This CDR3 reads CASSYKDIFSGANVLTF. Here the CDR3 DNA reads TGTGCCAGCAGTTACAAGGACATCTTCTCTGGGGCCAACGTCCTGACTTTC.

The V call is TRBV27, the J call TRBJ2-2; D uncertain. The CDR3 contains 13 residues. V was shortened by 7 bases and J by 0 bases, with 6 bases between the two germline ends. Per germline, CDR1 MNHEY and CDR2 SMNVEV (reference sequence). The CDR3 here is CASISPNTGELFF. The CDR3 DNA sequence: TGTGCCAGCATCTCGCCGAACACCGGGGAGCTGTTTTTT.

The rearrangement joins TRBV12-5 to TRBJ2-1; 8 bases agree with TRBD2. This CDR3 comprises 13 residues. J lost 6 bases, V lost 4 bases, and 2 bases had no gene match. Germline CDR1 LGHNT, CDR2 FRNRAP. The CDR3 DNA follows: TGTGCTAGTGGTTACGGGGGGGTCAATGAGCAGTTCTTC. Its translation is CASGYGGVNEQFF.

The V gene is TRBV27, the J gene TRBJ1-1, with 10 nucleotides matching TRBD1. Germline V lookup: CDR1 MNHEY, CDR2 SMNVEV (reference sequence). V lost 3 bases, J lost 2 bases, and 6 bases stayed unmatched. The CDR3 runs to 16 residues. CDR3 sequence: CASSFGQGDVNTEAFF. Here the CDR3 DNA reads TGTGCCAGCAGTTTTGGACAGGGGGATGTAAACACTGAAGCTTTCTTT.

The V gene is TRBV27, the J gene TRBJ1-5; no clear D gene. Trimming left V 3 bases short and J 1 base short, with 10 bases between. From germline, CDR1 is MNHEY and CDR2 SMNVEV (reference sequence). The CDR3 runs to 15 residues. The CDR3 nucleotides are TGTGCCAGCAGTTTTAGTTTTCGGAGCAATCAGCCCCAGCATTTT. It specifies CASSFSFRSNQPQHF.

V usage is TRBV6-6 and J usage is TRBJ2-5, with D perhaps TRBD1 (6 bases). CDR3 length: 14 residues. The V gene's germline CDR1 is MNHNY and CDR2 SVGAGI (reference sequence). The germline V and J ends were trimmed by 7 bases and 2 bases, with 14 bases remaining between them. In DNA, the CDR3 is TGTGCCAGCACGATGCTTCAGGGGCAAGAGACCCAGTACTTC. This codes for CASTMLQGQETQYF.

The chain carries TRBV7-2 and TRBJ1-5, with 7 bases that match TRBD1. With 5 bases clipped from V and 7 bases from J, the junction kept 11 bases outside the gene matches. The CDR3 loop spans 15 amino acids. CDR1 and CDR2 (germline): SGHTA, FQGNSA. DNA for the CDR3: TGTGCCAGCAGCGCCTATACAGGGGCTGGCCAGCCCCAGCATTTT. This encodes CASSAYTGAGQPQHF. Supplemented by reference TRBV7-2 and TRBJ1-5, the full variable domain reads GAGVSQSPSNKVTEKGKDVELRCDPISGHTALYWYRQSLGQGLEFLIYFQGNSAPDKSGLPSDRFSAERTGGSVSTLTIQRTQQEDSAVYLCASSAYTGAGQPQHFGDGTRLSIL.